This T cell receptor (beta chain) emerged from a study of blood T cell repertoires in COVID-19. This clone has more than one count but fewer than ten. The data were produced by immunoSEQ multiplex PCR, yet TCRdb's version contains in-frame clones alone and is incomplete. The repertoire holds 65,000 to 75,000 clones, with about 84% as singletons. CDR1 LNHDA and CDR2 SQIVND come from the germline V gene (reference sequence). Trimming took 6 bases from V and 2 from J, leaving 13 bases between them. The CDR3 is made up of 15 amino acids. This clonotype was obtained from a human donor in a cohort sampled during active COVID-19. V gene TRBV19 combines with J gene TRBJ1-4; D call uncertain. Sample: peripheral blood. For the CDR3, the DNA is TGTGCCAGTAGGCCCCCGGGGAAGACTAATGAAAAACTGTTTTTT. Its protein product is CASRPPGKTNEKLFF.